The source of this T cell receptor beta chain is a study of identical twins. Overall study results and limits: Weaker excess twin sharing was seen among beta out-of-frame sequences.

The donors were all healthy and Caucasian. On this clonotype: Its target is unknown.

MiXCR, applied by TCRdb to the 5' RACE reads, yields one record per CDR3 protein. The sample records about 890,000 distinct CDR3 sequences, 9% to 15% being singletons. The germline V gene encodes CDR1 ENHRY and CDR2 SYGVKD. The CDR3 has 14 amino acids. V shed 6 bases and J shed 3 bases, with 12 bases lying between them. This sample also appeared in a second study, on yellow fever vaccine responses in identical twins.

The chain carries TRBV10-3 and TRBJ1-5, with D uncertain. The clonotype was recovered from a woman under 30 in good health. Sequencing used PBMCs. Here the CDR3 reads CAISLDGDNQPQHF. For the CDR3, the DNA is TGTGCCATCAGCCTGGACGGGGACAATCAGCCCCAGCATTTT.